This T cell receptor beta chain emerged from a study of CD4 T cells in relation to SARS-CoV-2 and coronaviruses. The wider study: Convalescent patients were roughly 8 males and 4 females; two were Hispanic. The HLA restriction of the shared crossreactive spike epitopes was mapped. Study results and caveats: About 65% of donors had memory CD4+ clonotypes crossrecognizing SARS-CoV-2 and common cold coronavirus spike. According to naive versus memory sequencing, detected responses are memory recall, not newly primed.

Assay used: immunoSEQ multiplex PCR; TCRdb lists only in-frame clones, some missing. The sample has about 56,000 clones; roughly 94% are singletons. Regarding this clone: The target antigen is unknown.

Germline V gives CDR1 GTSNPN, CDR2 SVGIG (reference sequence). The V end lost 6 bases, the J end lost 4 bases, and 16 bases lay between the germline ends. The length of the CDR3 is 13 residues. The chain links TRBV30 to TRBJ2-7; possibly TRBD2 for D (5 bases). The TCR comes from an adult with COVID-19. Sequenced material: naive CD4+ T cells from PBMCs. Subset specified: naive CD4+ T cells isolated by negative enrichment. The CDR3 loop reads CACSGVAEYEQYF. In DNA form, the CDR3 reads TGTGCCTGCTCCGGGGTTGCAGAGTACGAGCAGTACTTC.